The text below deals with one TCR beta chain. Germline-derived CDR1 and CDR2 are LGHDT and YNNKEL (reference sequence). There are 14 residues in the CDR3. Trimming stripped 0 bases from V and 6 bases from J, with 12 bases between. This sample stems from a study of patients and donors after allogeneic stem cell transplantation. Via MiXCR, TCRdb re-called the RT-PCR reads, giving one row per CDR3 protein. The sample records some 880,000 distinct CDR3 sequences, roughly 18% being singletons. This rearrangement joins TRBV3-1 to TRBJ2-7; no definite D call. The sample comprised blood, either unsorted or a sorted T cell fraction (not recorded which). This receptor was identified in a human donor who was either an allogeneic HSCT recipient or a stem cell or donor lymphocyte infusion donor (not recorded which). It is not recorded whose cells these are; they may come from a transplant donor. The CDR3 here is CASSQDDELPEQYF. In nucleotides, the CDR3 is TGTGCCAGCAGCCAAGATGACGAGCTGCCCGAGCAGTACTTC.